The 2 T cell receptor beta chains reported below all come from one sample, sequenced in a study of T cells expressing NK-cell markers. TCRdb re-called the 5' RACE reads and shows each CDR3 protein once, DNA omitted. This sample's table reports some 410,000 distinct CDR3 sequences. Sequencing was carried out using blood T cells: a sorted CD56 or NKG2C T cell subset, CD4+ or CD8+ T cells, or bulk PBMC T cells (not recorded which). These receptor sequences come from a woman aged 18-69 years in good health.

The chain recombines TRBV12-3 or TRBV12-4 with TRBJ2-5; the D call of TRBD2 rests on TCRdb alone, since no DNA is present to check it. This CDR3 is 17 amino acids long. This chain's CDR3 is CASSHTRTSGGQETQYF.

This chain joins TRBV28 and TRBJ1-6; checking the TCRdb D call of TRBD1 is not possible without DNA. Germline CDR1 and CDR2: MDHEN and SYDVKM. The CDR3 is made up of 18 amino acids. CDR3 sequence reads: CASRTPDRGGFNNSPLHF.